These 23 T cell receptor beta chains were sequenced from one sample in a study of blood T cell repertoires in COVID-19. The table came from immunoSEQ multiplex PCR; TCRdb's copy has only in-frame clones and leaves some out. The data show some 350,000 clones, about 90% seen once. Sample: PBMCs or T cells enriched from blood (not recorded which). The source is a woman in her 30s who had recovered from COVID-19.

The chain couples TRBV5-4 to TRBJ2-3; TRBD2 might be the D (6 bases). CDR1 SGHNT and CDR2 YYREEE come from the germline V gene (reference sequence). The CDR3 covers 15 residues. V shed 4 bases and J shed 4 bases, with 16 bases lying between them. CDR3 nucleotides: TGTGCCAGCAGCGGGCGGGCGGGGATGGCAGATACGCAGTATTTT. This gives the protein CASSGRAGMADTQYF.

V usage is TRBV7-9 and J usage is TRBJ2-1, with D possibly matching TRBD2 (7 bases). Deletions cut 0 bases from V and 7 bases from J, with 19 bases between. The CDR3 runs to 17 residues. CDR1 SEHNR and CDR2 FQNEAQ come from the germline V gene (reference sequence). The CDR3 DNA reads TGTGCCAGCAGCTTAGCGGGGGGGGCCTGGAAGGGTAATGAGCAGTTCTTC. Translating it yields CASSLAGGAWKGNEQFF.

The chain couples TRBV12-3 or TRBV12-4 to TRBJ1-1; D gene unclear. V was cut by 4 bases and J by 2 bases, with 8 bases left in between. The CDR3 runs 13 residues. CDR3 DNA: TGTGCCAGCAGTTCGGTGGTTAACACTGAAGCTTTCTTT. It translates to CASSSVVNTEAFF.

This clone was counted a single time. The V call is TRBV7-9, the J call TRBJ2-3, with D tentatively TRBD1 (8 bases). The CDR3 has 16 amino acids. Per germline, CDR1 SEHNR and CDR2 FQNEAQ (reference sequence). The V and J ends lost 6 bases and 3 bases respectively, with 19 bases between them. The CDR3 sequence: CASRPIRGRGTDTQYF. CDR3 bases: TGTGCCAGCAGACCCATCAGGGGGCGGGGGACAGATACGCAGTATTTT. The full variable domain, with the rest looked up from reference TRBV7-9 and TRBJ2-3, is DTGVSQNPRHKITKRGQNVTFRCDPISEHNRLYWYRQTLGQGPEFLTYFQNEAQLEKSRLLSDRFSAERPKGSFSTLEIQRTEQGDSAMYLCASRPIRGRGTDTQYFGPGTRLTVL.

This clone appeared a single time. The V gene is TRBV7-8, the J gene TRBJ2-5, with D tentatively TRBD2 (7 bases). Trimming left V 5 bases short and J 9 bases short, with 16 bases between. The length of the CDR3 is 13 residues. The V gene's germline CDR1 is SGHVS and CDR2 FQNEAQ. CDR3 in amino acids: CASSPEGGPAQYF. The CDR3, as DNA: TGTGCCAGCAGCCCCGAGGGGGGGCCGGCCCAGTACTTC. The complete variable domain, with remaining parts taken from reference TRBV7-8 and TRBJ2-5, reads GAGVSQSPRYKVAKRGQDVALRCDPISGHVSLFWYQQALGQGPEFLTYFQNEAQLDKSGLPSDRFFAERPEGSVSTLKIQRTQQEDSAVYLCASSPEGGPAQYFGPGTRLLVL.

This rearrangement joins TRBV12-3 or TRBV12-4 to TRBJ2-7; D not certain. The ends were cut back, 8 bases at V and 2 bases at J, with 10 bases in the middle. This CDR3 has 12 residues. CDR3: CASLADAYEQYF. CDR3 in DNA: TGTGCCAGCTTAGCAGATGCCTACGAGCAGTACTTC.

The chain links TRBV10-3 to TRBJ2-7; 7 nucleotides align to TRBD1. The germline V gene encodes CDR1 ENHRY and CDR2 SYGVKD. J lost 6 bases, V lost 3 bases, and 14 bases had no gene match. CDR3 size: 16 residues. CDR3 nucleotide sequence: TGTGCCATCAGTGACCCTACAGGGGCCCCGGCCGGCGAGCAGTACTTC. Translating it yields CAISDPTGAPAGEQYF.

This chain joins TRBV27 and TRBJ2-1; D is possibly TRBD2 (6 bases). The ends were cut back, 0 bases at V and 1 base at J, with 10 bases in the middle. This CDR3 has 16 amino acids. Germline V lookup: CDR1 MNHEY, CDR2 SMNVEV (reference sequence). The CDR3 protein is CASSLSYGSSYNEQFF. CDR3 DNA: TGTGCCAGCAGTTTATCCTACGGGAGTTCCTACAATGAGCAGTTCTTC.

J is TRBJ1-1 and V is TRBV3-1 (or the pseudogene TRBV3-2), with 9 nucleotides matching TRBD1. The V gene's germline CDR1 is LGHDT and CDR2 YNNKEL (reference sequence). This CDR3 has 18 amino acids. With V trimmed by 4 bases and J by 1 base, 13 bases remained unmatched. The CDR3 sequence: CASSPHIPGQGPNTEAFF. The DNA of the CDR3 is TGTGCCAGCAGCCCTCATATACCGGGACAGGGTCCGAACACTGAAGCTTTCTTT.

The chain has TRBV19 and TRBJ1-2, with 7 bases that match TRBD1. Germline CDR1 LNHDA, CDR2 SQIVND (reference sequence). The CDR3 length is 16 residues. The V segment lost 3 bases and the J segment 4 bases; nucleotides outside the gene matches: 11. CDR3 DNA sequence: TGTGCCAGTAGTATTGATCCGGGACAGAAAATCTATGGCTACACCTTC. Translated: CASSIDPGQKIYGYTF.

This clone has just one count. The CDR3 here is CASNGPRGSYEQYF. CDR3 bases: TGTGCCAGCAATGGGCCCAGAGGGTCCTACGAGCAGTACTTC. V gene TRBV6-5 combines with J gene TRBJ2-7; D possibly corresponds to TRBD2 (5 bases). V was cut by 7 bases and J by 1 base, with 14 bases left in between. Germline loops: CDR1 MNHEY, CDR2 SVGAGI. The CDR3 consists of 14 residues.

Points on this clone: This sample includes further DNA sequences coding for the same CDR3. The chain employs TRBV5-1 and TRBJ2-6; D may be TRBD2 (6 bases). This CDR3 has 16 amino acids. V was clipped by 0 bases and J by 0 bases, with 7 bases between them. From germline, CDR1 is SGHRS and CDR2 YFSETQ. CDR3 nucleotides: TGCGCCAGCAGCTTGGCCGGGAGCTCTGGGGCCAACGTCCTGACTTTC. Translation: CASSLAGSSGANVLTF.

In this sample, this clone turned up once. The chain joins TRBV5-1 to TRBJ2-3, with D unclear. Trimming cost V 0 bases and J 2 bases, with 13 bases left between them. Per germline, CDR1 SGHRS and CDR2 YFSETQ. The CDR3 consists of 16 residues. The CDR3 loop is CASSLATDLLTDTQYF. CDR3 in DNA: TGCGCCAGCAGCTTGGCTACAGACCTTCTCACAGATACGCAGTATTTT.

The V gene is TRBV28, the J gene TRBJ1-2; weak D call: TRBD1 (5 bases). This CDR3 has 13 residues. In germline, CDR1 is MDHEN, CDR2 SYDVKM. Trimming left V 2 bases short and J 8 bases short, with 12 bases between. CDR3 sequence reads: CASSLKGIRGYTF. The CDR3 bases are TGTGCCAGCAGTTTAAAGGGGATCCGGGGCTACACCTTC.

V usage is TRBV7-2 and J usage is TRBJ2-1, with D hard to call. The CDR3 sequence is 13 residues long. Trimming took 3 bases from V and 6 from J, leaving 9 bases between them. Per germline, CDR1 SGHTA and CDR2 FQGNSA. CDR3 coding DNA: TGTGCCAGCAGCTTCCGTGGGCCCAATGAGCAGTTCTTC. Its translation: CASSFRGPNEQFF.

This clone was recorded once. The chain uses TRBV6-1 and TRBJ2-1; 7 bases match TRBD2. Germline V gives CDR1 MNHNS, CDR2 SASEGT. CDR3 length: 15 amino acids. With 2 bases clipped from V and 7 bases from J, the junction kept 8 bases outside the gene matches. CDR3 sequence reads: CASSEFQRGKNEQFF. CDR3 in DNA: TGTGCCAGCAGTGAATTCCAGCGGGGTAAAAATGAGCAGTTCTTC.

This clone was found once. The chain links TRBV5-3 to TRBJ2-7; the D gene is possibly TRBD1 (5 bases). TRBV5-3 belongs to the ORF category, with a function that is uncertain. This CDR3 comprises 14 residues. Trimming cost V 2 bases and J 4 bases, with 13 bases left between them. The CDR3: CARSFSQGAYEQYF. For the CDR3, the DNA is TGTGCCAGAAGCTTTAGCCAGGGCGCGTACGAGCAGTACTTC.

This rearrangement joins TRBV30 to TRBJ1-2; TRBD1 matches at 7 bases. V gave up 8 bases and J gave up 1 base; unmatched junction bases: 4. This CDR3 is 12 amino acids long. Germline V lookup: CDR1 GTSNPN, CDR2 SVGIG (reference sequence). CDR3 nucleotides: TGTGCCACGGGACAGCTTAACTATGGCTACACCTTC. Amino acids: CATGQLNYGYTF.

This chain links TRBV7-2 with TRBJ2-5; a weak D match, TRBD2 (6 bases). V gave up 7 bases and J gave up 4 bases, with 16 bases separating them. The CDR3 extends over 14 amino acids. Germline CDR1 and CDR2: SGHTA and FQGNSA. This chain's CDR3 is CASTLGLSGETQYF. The CDR3 nucleotides read TGTGCCAGCACCCTGGGACTTAGTGGAGAGACCCAGTACTTC. Looking up the rest from reference TRBV7-2 and TRBJ2-5 gives the full variable domain: GAGVSQSPSNKVTEKGKDVELRCDPISGHTALYWYRQSLGQGLEFLIYFQGNSAPDKSGLPSDRFSAERTGGSVSTLTIQRTQQEDSAVYLCASTLGLSGETQYFGPGTRLLVL.

The chain recombines TRBV5-8 with TRBJ2-7; tentatively, D is TRBD1 (6 bases). The CDR3 has 11 amino acids. V lost 8 bases and J lost 7, with 13 bases in between. Germline CDR1 SGHTS, CDR2 YDEGEE. The CDR3 spells CASHRVREQYF. The CDR3 nucleotides read TGTGCCAGTCACAGGGTGAGGGAGCAGTACTTC.

The chain links TRBV5-1 to TRBJ1-4; a possible D gene is TRBD1 (5 bases). The CDR3 is 16 residues long. Trimming pared 1 base from V and 8 bases from J, leaving 18 bases between. Per germline, CDR1 SGHRS and CDR2 YFSETQ. The CDR3 region has the DNA TGCGCCAGCAGCTTGTGGTTTCTTGCGGGGGGAGAAAAACTGTTTTTT. Amino acid sequence: CASSLWFLAGGEKLFF.

The chain joins TRBV27 to TRBJ2-7; 7 bases are a match to TRBD1. The CDR3 has 16 residues. The trim removed 1 base at V and 2 bases at J, leaving 8 bases unmatched. Germline CDR1 is MNHEY and CDR2 is SMNVEV (reference sequence). CDR3 loop: CASSLLAGDSPYEQYF. The DNA for the CDR3 is TGTGCCAGCAGTTTATTGGCTGGGGACAGTCCCTACGAGCAGTACTTC.

The gene calls are TRBV20-1 and TRBJ2-5; 8 bases align to TRBD2. CDR3 length equals 14 residues. The junction had 6 bases not matched to a gene; V was cut back by 3 bases and J by 3 bases. The germline gives CDR1 DFQATT, CDR2 SNEGSKA (reference sequence). The chain's CDR3 is CSASPGGIKETQYF. CDR3 DNA sequence: TGCAGTGCTAGTCCGGGGGGGATTAAAGAGACCCAGTACTTC.